These 10 T cell receptor beta chains were sequenced from one sample in a study of T cells in Graves' hyperthyroidism and ophthalmopathy. The CDR3 regions of TCR beta were amplified from RNA transcripts. Researchers ran a first-round RT-PCR on the TCR CDR3 using the HTBI primer set. MiXCR was run by TCRdb on the multiplex PCR reads, yielding one entry per CDR3 protein. The sample consists of roughly 400,000 distinct CDR3 sequences, roughly 14% of them appearing once. The sample was blood. The receptors stem from a woman aged 18-29 years with Graves' hyperthyroidism that later progressed to Graves' ophthalmopathy.

V and J are TRBV20-1 and TRBJ2-1; TRBD2 agrees at 7 bases. The ends lost 3 bases at V and 5 bases at J; junction bases unmatched: 7. Germline CDR1 reads DFQATT; CDR2 reads SNEGSKA (reference sequence). CDR3 length: 14 amino acids. The CDR3, as DNA: TGCAGTGCTAGGACGGGAGGCTCTAACAATGAGCAGTTCTTC. It yields the protein CSARTGGSNNEQFF.

This clonotype was recorded at least ten times. The genes are TRBV27 and TRBJ2-7; 9 bases map to TRBD2. The CDR3 totals 13 residues. Germline CDR1 is MNHEY and CDR2 is SMNVEV (reference sequence). Trimming took 7 bases from V and 0 from J; bases not matched to a gene: 1. DNA of the CDR3: TGTGCCAGCATGACTAGCGGCTCCTACGAGCAGTACTTC. This sequence encodes CASMTSGSYEQYF.

The count of this clonotype is one. Written as DNA, the CDR3 is TGTGCCAGCAGCCAATTAATCCCATCCAGCGGGAGGAGGGGAGATCAATACAATGAGCAGTTCTTC. The encoded protein is CASSQLIPSSGRRGDQYNEQFF. The rearrangement links TRBV14 to TRBJ2-1; 9 positions match TRBD2. Germline V gene lookup returns CDR1 SGHDN and CDR2 FVKESK. The trim removed 2 bases at V and 4 bases at J, leaving 24 bases unmatched. CDR3 length equals 22 residues. Together with reference TRBV14 and TRBJ2-1, the CDR3 gives the full variable domain: EAGVTQFPSHSVIEKGQTVTLRCDPISGHDNLYWYRRVMGKEIKFLLHFVKESKQDESGMPNNRFLAERTGGTYSTLKVQPAELEDSGVYFCASSQLIPSSGRRGDQYNEQFFGPGTRLTVL.

This clonotype was counted at least ten times. The chain uses TRBV7-2 and TRBJ2-5; no clear D. Germline-derived CDR1 and CDR2 are SGHTA and FQGNSA. This CDR3 region has 12 residues. V was clipped by 2 bases and J by 5 bases, with 6 bases between them. CDR3 loop: CASSLIGETQYF. DNA of the CDR3: TGTGCCAGCAGCTTAATCGGGGAGACCCAGTACTTC.

This clonotype was seen at least ten times. The V gene is TRBV6-9, the J gene TRBJ2-1; 7 bases fit TRBD2. Unmatched junction bases numbered 33, after V lost 7 bases and J lost 9 bases. Germline CDR1 MNHGY, CDR2 SVAAGI. The CDR3 length is 21 residues. The CDR3: CASKGCGGLGGRAPEGSEQFF. The CDR3 region has the DNA TGTGCCAGCAAAGGGTGTGGGGGACTCGGCGGGAGAGCCCCCGAAGGCAGTGAGCAGTTCTTC.

This clonotype was counted at least ten times. The chain couples TRBV28 to TRBJ1-2, with 8 bases that match TRBD1. This CDR3 region has 13 residues. Trimming cost V 3 bases and J 5 bases; bases outside gene matches: 2. The germline V gene encodes CDR1 MDHEN and CDR2 SYDVKM. CDR3 protein: CASSLTGDYGYTF. For the CDR3, the DNA is TGTGCCAGCAGTTTGACAGGGGATTATGGCTACACCTTC.

The chain joins TRBV5-4 to TRBJ2-1; 7 positions match TRBD1. V lost 4 bases and J lost 6; bases outside the gene matches: 10. Germline V gives CDR1 SGHNT, CDR2 YYREEE (reference sequence). CDR3 size: 15 residues. CDR3 nucleotides: TGTGCCAGCAGCGAACCGACAGGGTTGGCCAATGAGCAGTTCTTC. Protein: CASSEPTGLANEQFF.

In its sample, this clonotype was seen many times. This chain links TRBV3-1 with TRBJ2-7; TRBD1 aligns across 9 bases. V trimming: 0 bases; J trimming: 3 bases; junction bases outside the gene matches: 3. Germline CDR1 is LGHDT and CDR2 is YNNKEL (reference sequence). This CDR3 contains 15 residues. Here the CDR3 reads CASSQESGQGYEQYF. DNA for the CDR3: TGTGCCAGCAGCCAAGAATCGGGACAGGGCTACGAGCAGTACTTC.

This clonotype was counted at least ten times. The chain recombines TRBV28 with TRBJ2-7, with D possibly matching TRBD2 (6 bases). Germline lookup yields CDR1 MDHEN and CDR2 SYDVKM. The CDR3 loop spans 15 amino acids. V lost 4 bases and J lost 3, with 16 bases in between. The CDR3 DNA follows: TGTGCCAGCAGTTATTCTCCGGACTACGTCTACGAGCAGTACTTC. It is translated as CASSYSPDYVYEQYF.

This clonotype has at least ten counts. This sequence joins TRBV5-1 and TRBJ1-2; possible D gene TRBD1, 5 bases. The germline CDR1 and CDR2 sequences are SGHRS and YFSETQ. V was shortened by 1 base and J by 1 base, with 17 bases between the two germline ends. CDR3 length: 17 amino acids. The CDR3 sequence is CASSLNHPGSGNYGYTF. In DNA form, the CDR3 reads TGCGCCAGCAGCTTGAATCATCCAGGGTCCGGTAACTATGGCTACACCTTC.